The sequence of this T cell receptor beta chain was determined in a study of shared clonotypes between healthy human individuals. Overall study results and limits: The study found lower generation probabilities in non-shared clonotypes than in those shared by all four donors.

There are 17 residues in the CDR3. Per the germline V gene, CDR1 is SEHNR and CDR2 is FQNEAQ (reference sequence). Trimming took 3 bases from V and 4 from J, leaving 18 bases between them. For every subset, genomic DNA was evenly distributed across several immunoSEQ plates. Profiling relied on immunoSEQ multiplex PCR, and the TCRdb table lists in-frame clones only, not all of them. The sample lists hundreds of thousands of clones; 73% were seen once. This clone was observed a few times. Antigen: not known. Input material: memory CD4+ T cells sorted from blood. Subset meaning: CD45RA-negative fraction. V and J are TRBV7-9 and TRBJ1-4; no clear D. The TCR was taken from a woman under 40 in good health. The CDR3 DNA reads TGTGCCAGCAGCTTGTCCCCGGGCCGCAGTGGTAATGAAAAACTGTTTTTT. Protein sequence: CASSLSPGRSGNEKLFF.